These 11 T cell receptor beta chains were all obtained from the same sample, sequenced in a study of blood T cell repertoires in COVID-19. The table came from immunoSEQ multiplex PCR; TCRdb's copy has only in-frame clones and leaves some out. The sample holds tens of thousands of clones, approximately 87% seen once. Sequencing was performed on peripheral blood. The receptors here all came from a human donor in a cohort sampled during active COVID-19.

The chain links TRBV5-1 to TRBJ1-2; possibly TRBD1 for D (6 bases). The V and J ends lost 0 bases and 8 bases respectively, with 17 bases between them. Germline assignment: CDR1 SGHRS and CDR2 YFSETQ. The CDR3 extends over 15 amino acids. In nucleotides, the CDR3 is TGCGCCAGCAGCTTGGCGGGCAGGGGCCCGGGGGGCTACACCTTC. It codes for CASSLAGRGPGGYTF.

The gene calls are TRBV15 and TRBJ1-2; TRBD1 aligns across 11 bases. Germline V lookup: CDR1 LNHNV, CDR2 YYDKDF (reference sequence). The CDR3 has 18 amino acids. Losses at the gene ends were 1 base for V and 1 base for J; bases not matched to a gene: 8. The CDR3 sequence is CATSRGRTGGRGNYGYTF. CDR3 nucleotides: TGTGCCACCAGCAGAGGACGGACAGGGGGCCGGGGTAACTATGGCTACACCTTC.

The CDR3, as DNA: TGTGCCTGCGGGACTAGCGGGGGTGGAGGAGAGACCCAGTACTTC. Protein sequence: CACGTSGGGGETQYF. This chain connects TRBV30 to TRBJ2-5, with TRBD2 matching 14 bases. Germline trimming cut 6 bases from V and 4 bases from J; bases unmatched to any gene: 7. Germline CDR1 GTSNPN, CDR2 SVGIG (reference sequence). This CDR3 is 15 amino acids long.

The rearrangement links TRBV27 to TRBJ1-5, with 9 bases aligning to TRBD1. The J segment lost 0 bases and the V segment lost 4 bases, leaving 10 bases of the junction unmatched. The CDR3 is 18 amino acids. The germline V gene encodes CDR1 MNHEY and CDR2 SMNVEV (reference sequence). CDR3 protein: CASSSRDRVAVSNQPQHF. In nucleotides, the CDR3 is TGTGCCAGCAGTTCCCGGGACAGGGTCGCCGTTAGCAATCAGCCCCAGCATTTT.

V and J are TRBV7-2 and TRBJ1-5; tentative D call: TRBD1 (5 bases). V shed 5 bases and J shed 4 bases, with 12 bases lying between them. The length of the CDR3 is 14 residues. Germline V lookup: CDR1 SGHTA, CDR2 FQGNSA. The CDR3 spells CASSEQASNQPQHF. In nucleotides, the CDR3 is TGTGCCAGCAGCGAACAGGCCTCGAATCAGCCCCAGCATTTT.

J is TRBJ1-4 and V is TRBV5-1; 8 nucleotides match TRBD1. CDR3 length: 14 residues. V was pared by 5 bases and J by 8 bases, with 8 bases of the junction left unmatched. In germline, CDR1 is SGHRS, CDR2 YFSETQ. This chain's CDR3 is CASSLDRGREKLFF. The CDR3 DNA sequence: TGCGCCAGCAGTTTAGACAGGGGCAGGGAAAAACTGTTTTTT.

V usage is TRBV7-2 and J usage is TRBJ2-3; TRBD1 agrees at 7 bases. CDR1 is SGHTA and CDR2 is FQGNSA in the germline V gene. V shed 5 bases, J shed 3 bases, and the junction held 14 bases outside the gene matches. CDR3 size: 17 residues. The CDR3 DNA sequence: TGTGCCAGCAGCACCCGACTACAGGGGAAGGGGACAGATACGCAGTATTTT. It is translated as CASSTRLQGKGTDTQYF.

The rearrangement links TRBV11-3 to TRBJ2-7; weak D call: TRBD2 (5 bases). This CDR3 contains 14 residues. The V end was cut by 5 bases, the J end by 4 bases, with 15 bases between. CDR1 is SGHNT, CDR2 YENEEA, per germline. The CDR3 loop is CASSATGLKYEQYF. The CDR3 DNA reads TGTGCCAGCAGCGCGACCGGACTGAAATACGAGCAGTACTTC.

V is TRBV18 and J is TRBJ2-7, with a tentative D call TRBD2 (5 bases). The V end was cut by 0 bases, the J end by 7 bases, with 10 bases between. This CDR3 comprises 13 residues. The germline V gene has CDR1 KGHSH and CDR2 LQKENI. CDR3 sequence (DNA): TGTGCCAGCTCACCACCCTCGCGGAGGGAGCAGTACTTC. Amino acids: CASSPPSRREQYF.

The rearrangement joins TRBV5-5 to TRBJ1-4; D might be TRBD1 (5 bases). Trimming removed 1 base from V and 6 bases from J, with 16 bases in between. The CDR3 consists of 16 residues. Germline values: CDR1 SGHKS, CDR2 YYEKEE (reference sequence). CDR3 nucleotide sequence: TGTGCCAGCAGCTTGCCCGTTGGGGGGTCCGATGAAAAACTGTTTTTT. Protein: CASSLPVGGSDEKLFF. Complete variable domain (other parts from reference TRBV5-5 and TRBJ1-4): DAGVTQSPTHLIKTRGQQVTLRCSPISGHKSVSWYQQVLGQGPQFIFQYYEKEERGRGNFPDRFSARQFPNYSSELNVNALLLGDSALYLCASSLPVGGSDEKLFFGSGTQLSVL.

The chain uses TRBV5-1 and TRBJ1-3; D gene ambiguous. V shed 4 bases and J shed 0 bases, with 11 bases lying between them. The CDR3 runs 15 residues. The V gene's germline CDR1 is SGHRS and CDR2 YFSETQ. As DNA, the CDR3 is TGCGCCAGCAGCCCTATGGGGAGCTCTGGAAACACCATATATTTT. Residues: CASSPMGSSGNTIYF.